This section outlines one TCR beta chain sequence together with its context. Germline assignment: CDR1 LNHDA and CDR2 SQIVND (reference sequence). The V and J ends lost 10 bases and 10 bases respectively, with 16 bases between them. The CDR3 is 11 residues long. Regions amplified from RNA transcripts were the TCR beta CDR3 regions. In the first-round RT-PCR of the TCR CDR3, the HTBI primer set was used. Via MiXCR, TCRdb re-called the multiplex PCR reads, giving one row per CDR3 protein. The repertoire consists of some 620,000 distinct CDR3 sequences, with 16% occurring once and the leading ten covering approximately 3.8%. The sample belongs to a study of T cells in Graves' hyperthyroidism and ophthalmopathy. Hyperthyroidism, newly diagnosed and lasting under 2 months, affected patients aged 18 to 65.

This chain links TRBV19 with TRBJ1-1; no clear D. The TCR sequence derives from a woman aged 30 to 39 with Graves' hyperthyroidism. Sample: blood. CDR3 DNA sequence: TGTGCCACCGATAACGGAGGAGGAGCTTTCTTT. Translated: CATDNGGGAFF.